This T cell receptor (beta chain) was recovered during a study of blood T cell repertoires in COVID-19. Study at large: Samples came from the United States, Italy and Spain, spanning acute and convalescent COVID-19. PBMCs, B-cell-depleted T cells, or T cells provided the cDNA or gDNA that made up the material.

As originally analysed: The authors estimated nucleated cell counts from reference gene primer amplification. The protocol was immunoSEQ multiplex PCR, while the TCRdb copy is restricted to in-frame clones and leaves out a portion. V and J calls and clone size are as listed in that table; D and trimming were resolved from the DNA. The data show some 270,000 clones, around nine tenths seen once. The CDR3 runs 14 residues. V was cut by 6 bases and J by 4 bases, with 13 bases left in between. The V gene's germline CDR1 is MDHEN and CDR2 SYDVKM. The source of this sequence is a man between 40 and 49 years old with active or convalescent COVID-19. The sequenced sample consisted of peripheral blood. The V gene is TRBV28, the J gene TRBJ1-5, with D tentatively TRBD1 (5 bases). For the CDR3, the DNA is TGTGCCAGCAGGGGGCCGGGGAGGAATCAGCCCCAGCATTTT. Translation: CASRGPGRNQPQHF.